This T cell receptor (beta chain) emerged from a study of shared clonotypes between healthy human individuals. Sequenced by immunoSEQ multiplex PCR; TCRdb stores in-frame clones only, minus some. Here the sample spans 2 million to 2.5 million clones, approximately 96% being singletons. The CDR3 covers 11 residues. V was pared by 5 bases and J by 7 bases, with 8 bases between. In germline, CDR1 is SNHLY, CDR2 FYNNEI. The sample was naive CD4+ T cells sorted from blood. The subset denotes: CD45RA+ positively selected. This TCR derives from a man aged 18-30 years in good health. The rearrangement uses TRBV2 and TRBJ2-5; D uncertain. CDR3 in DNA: TGTGCCAGCAGTATACAGAGGACCCAGTACTTC. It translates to CASSIQRTQYF. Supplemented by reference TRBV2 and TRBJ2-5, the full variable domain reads EPEVTQTPSHQVTQMGQEVILRCVPISNHLYFYWYRQILGQKVEFLVSFYNNEISEKSEIFDDQFSVERPDGSNFTLKIRSTKLEDSAMYFCASSIQRTQYFGPGTRLLVL.